These T cell receptor beta chains were read from a single sample in a study of identical twins. MiXCR, applied by TCRdb to the 5' RACE reads, yields one record per CDR3 protein. Found here are 1.5 million to 2 million distinct CDR3 sequences, 25% to 35% of them singletons; the top ten hold around 0.25%. Sequenced sample: cord blood. The receptors were gathered from a newborn girl in good health. CDR3s include the opening cysteine and the closing phenylalanine or tryptophan. D genes are given only for firm matches. Where a row states a size, it is once, few, many or the class of an expanded clone; other rows omit it.

j_call v_call d_call clone_size cdr3_nt cdr3_aa
TRBJ1-1 TRBV2 . . TGTGCCAGCAGGGTCAGTCGCACTGAAGCTTTCTTT CASRVSRTEAFF
TRBJ2-1 TRBV15 . . TGTGCCACCAGCCCAGGGGCCCTCTACAACAATGAGCAGTTCTTC CATSPGALYNNEQFF
TRBJ1-2 TRBV20-1 . once TGCGGTGCTAGTCCCCCCCTCACTTATGGCTACACCTTC CGASPPLTYGYTF
TRBJ2-1 TRBV28 . many TGTGCCAGCAGCCGAGGGTTGAATGAGCAGTTCTTC CASSRGLNEQFF
TRBJ2-3 TRBV12-3/TRBV12-4 . . TGTGCCAGCAAAGCACAGGGCACAGATACGCAGTATTTT CASKAQGTDTQYF
TRBJ2-7 TRBV13 TRBD2 . TGTGCCAGCAGCTTAGGCGCCCAGCGGGGGGATTGGTACGAGCAGTACTTC CASSLGAQRGDWYEQYF
TRBJ1-2 TRBV5-6 . . TGTGCCAGCACCCGGGGAGGGAACTATGGCTACACCTTC CASTRGGNYGYTF
TRBJ2-3 TRBV12-3/TRBV12-4 TRBD1 . TGTGCCAGCAGCCCCGGGACAGGGTTTAGAACAGATACGCAGTATTTT CASSPGTGFRTDTQYF
TRBJ1-5 TRBV20-1 TRBD1 . TGCAGTGCTAGAGTCAGGGGGCATCAGCCCCAGCATTTT CSARVRGHQPQHF
TRBJ2-3 TRBV3-1 TRBD2 few TGTGCCAGCAGCCAAGATTTTACTAGCGGGAGGAGAGATACGCAGTATTTT CASSQDFTSGRRDTQYF
TRBJ1-2 TRBV12-3/TRBV12-4 TRBD1 . TGTGCCAGCAGCCCAGGGGGAGAGAACTATGGCTACACCTTC CASSPGGENYGYTF
TRBJ1-1 TRBV29-1 TRBD1 . TGCAGCGTTGCGACCCGGGACAGCCCTGAAGCTTTCTTT CSVATRDSPEAFF
TRBJ1-2 TRBV12-3/TRBV12-4 . . TGTGCCAGCAGTCCACCAGGAAGATCTAACTATGGCTACACCTTC CASSPPGRSNYGYTF
TRBJ2-3 TRBV7-2 TRBD2 many TGTGCCAGCAGCTTATCTAGCGGGGGGGTGGATACGCAGTATTTT CASSLSSGGVDTQYF
TRBJ2-4 TRBV27 . . TGTGCCAGCAGTTTCCGAGGTGGGGGGGCTATAGCCAAAAACATTCAGTACTTC CASSFRGGGAIAKNIQYF
TRBJ1-1 TRBV7-8 . . TGTGCCAGCAGCTTAAGGCGCTCGGGGTCGGAAGCTTTCTTT CASSLRRSGSEAFF
TRBJ2-5 TRBV7-6 TRBD2 . TGTGCCAGCAGCTTTTCGACTAGCGGCCCACAAGAGACCCAGTACTTC CASSFSTSGPQETQYF
TRBJ2-6 TRBV4-2 TRBD2 . TGTGCCAGCAGCCGCCGACTAGCGGGGGAATCTGGGGCCAACGTCCTGACTTTC CASSRRLAGESGANVLTF
TRBJ1-5 TRBV20-1 . . TGCAGTGCTACTTGGGGGGCTGGTAGCAATCAGCCCCAGCATTTT CSATWGAGSNQPQHF
TRBJ2-5 TRBV20-1 . few TGCAGTGCTCCAGGGTCGGAGACCCAGTACTTC CSAPGSETQYF
TRBJ2-2 TRBV29-1 . . TGCAGCGTGAGGACTATCCCGAACACCGGGGAGCTGTTTTTT CSVRTIPNTGELFF
TRBJ2-1 TRBV28 . few TGTGCCAGCAGCTTTATGTCCAGAACCTACAATGAGCAGTTCTTC CASSFMSRTYNEQFF
TRBJ1-3 TRBV12-3/TRBV12-4 . . TGTGCCAGCAGTCTCCACACCATATATTTT CASSLHTIYF
TRBJ1-1 TRBV5-5 . few TGTGCCAGCAGCTGGACGAGGGCTGAAGCTTTCTTT CASSWTRAEAFF
TRBJ2-2 TRBV20-1 . . TGCAGTGCTAGAGCAGACAGAAACACCGGGGAGCTGTTTTTT CSARADRNTGELFF